The present entry profiles one TCR beta chain with its context. The antigen is undetermined. Time point: newly diagnosed GD, antithyroid drugs for less than 3 months. Isolated PBMC RNA provided the starting material for the TCR library. It was by American Thyroid Association guidelines that Graves' disease was diagnosed. This record comes from a study of regulatory T cells in long-lasting Graves disease. General study results and limits: Favored usage of TRBV28, TRBJ1-2 and TRBJ2-5 was recorded in persistent disease.

With 0 bases removed from V and 3 bases from J, the gap between germline ends came to 6 bases. The germline CDR1 and CDR2 sequences are GTSNPN and SVGIG (reference sequence). The CDR3 consists of 13 residues. Researchers made TCR beta libraries by using iRepertoire HTBI primers and running Arm-PCR on CDR3 regions. Via MiXCR, TCRdb re-called the multiplex PCR reads, giving one row per CDR3 protein. The repertoire holds some 330,000 distinct CDR3 sequences, 12% seen once, with approximately 20% in the top ten. This sample was also put to use in a study of T cells in Graves' hyperthyroidism and ophthalmopathy. As that report states: Blood also showed most of the thyroid clonotypes that were expanded above 0.001.

The input for sequencing was peripheral blood mononuclear cells (PBMCs), taken at new diagnosis, from a patient treated with antithyroid drugs. This chain uses TRBV30 with TRBJ1-5; D possibly corresponds to TRBD1 (5 bases). The clonotype originates from a woman aged 18-35 years with Graves disease. As DNA, the CDR3 is TGTGCCTGGAGTGTAGGGACCAATCAGCCCCAGCATTTT. This gives the protein CAWSVGTNQPQHF. The entire variable domain, with the rest obtained from reference TRBV30 and TRBJ1-5, is as follows: SQTIHQWPATLVQPVGSPLSLECTVEGTSNPNLYWYRQAAGRGLQLLFYSVGIGQISSEVPQNLSASRPQDRQFILSSKKLLLSDSGFYLCAWSVGTNQPQHFGDGTRLSIL.